This T cell receptor beta chain was sequenced during a study of T cell responses to AZD1222 COVID-19 vaccine. General study results and limits: Spike-specific TCR breadth and depth rose after two AZD1222 doses. Clonal diversity was possibly underestimated, and the donors were mostly white British, with more females.

Sequencing was performed with immunoSEQ multiplex PCR; in TCRdb, only in-frame clones are kept and a portion is missing. The sample has 95,000 to 100,000 clones; approximately 91% are singletons. The CDR3 consists of 14 residues. V was trimmed by 3 bases and J by 8 bases, leaving 15 bases between them. The germline V gene has CDR1 SGDLS and CDR2 YYNGEE. About this clone itself: What it recognizes is unknown.

Source: peripheral blood, taken 28 days after the second AZD1222 dose. The V call is TRBV9, the J call TRBJ1-5; possibly TRBD1 for D (6 bases). The origin of this receptor is an adult who received the AZD1222 COVID-19 vaccine. The DNA for the CDR3 is TGTGCCAGCAGCGCTGCCGGGGGGCGGGAGCCCCAGCATTTT. Its translation: CASSAAGGREPQHF.